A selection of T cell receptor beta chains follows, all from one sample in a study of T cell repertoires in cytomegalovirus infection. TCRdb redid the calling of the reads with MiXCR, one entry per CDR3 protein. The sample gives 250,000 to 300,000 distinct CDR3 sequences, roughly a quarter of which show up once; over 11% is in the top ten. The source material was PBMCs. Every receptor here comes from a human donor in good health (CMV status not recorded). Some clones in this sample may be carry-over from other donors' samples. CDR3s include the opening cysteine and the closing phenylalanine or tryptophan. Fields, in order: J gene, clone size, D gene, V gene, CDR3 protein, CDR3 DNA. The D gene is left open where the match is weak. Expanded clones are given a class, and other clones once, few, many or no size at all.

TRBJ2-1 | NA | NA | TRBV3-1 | CASSHRRYNEQFF | TGTGCCAGCAGCCACCGACGGTACAATGAGCAGTTCTTC
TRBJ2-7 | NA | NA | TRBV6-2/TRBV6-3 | CASSWSGSYEQYF | TGTGCCAGCAGTTGGTCCGGATCCTACGAGCAGTACTTC
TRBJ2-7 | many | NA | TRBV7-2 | CASTWGSGSYEQYF | TGTGCCAGCACCTGGGGTAGCGGCTCCTACGAGCAGTACTTC
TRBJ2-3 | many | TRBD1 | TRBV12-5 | CASARDRVTDTQYF | TGTGCTAGTGCTCGGGACAGGGTCACAGATACGCAGTATTTT
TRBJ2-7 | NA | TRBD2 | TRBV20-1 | CSATRFSGIHYEQYF | TGCAGTGCTACCCGTTTTAGCGGGATCCACTACGAGCAGTACTTC
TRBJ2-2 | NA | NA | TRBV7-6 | CASSSTTRSNTGELFF | TGTGCCAGCAGCTCAACTACACGATCGAACACCGGGGAGCTGTTTTTT
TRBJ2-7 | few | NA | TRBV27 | CASSSTSSYEQYF | TGTGCCAGCAGTTCGACTAGCTCCTACGAGCAGTACTTC
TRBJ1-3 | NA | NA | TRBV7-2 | CASSSRAAGNTIYF | TGTGCCAGCAGCTCCCGGGCAGCAGGAAACACCATATATTTT
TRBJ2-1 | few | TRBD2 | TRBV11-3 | CASSKAGVYDEQFF | TGTGCCAGCAGCAAAGCGGGGGTCTACGATGAGCAGTTCTTC
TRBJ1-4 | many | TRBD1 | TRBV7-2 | CASGLTGHHATNEKLFF | TGTGCCAGCGGTCTGACAGGGCACCATGCAACTAATGAAAAACTGTTTTTT
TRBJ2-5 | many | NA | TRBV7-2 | CASRGGGRFLETQYF | TGTGCCAGCAGGGGAGGGGGCAGGTTCTTGGAGACCCAGTACTTC
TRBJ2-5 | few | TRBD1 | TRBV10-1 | CASSSGQDETQYF | TGCGCCAGCAGCTCGGGACAGGACGAGACCCAGTACTTC
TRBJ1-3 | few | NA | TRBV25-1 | CASSDSGGSGNTIYF | TGTGCCAGCAGTGATTCCGGGGGGTCAGGAAACACCATATATTTT
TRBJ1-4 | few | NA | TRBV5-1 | CASSLDRVKGEKLFF | TGCGCCAGCAGCTTGGACCGGGTAAAAGGAGAAAAACTGTTTTTT
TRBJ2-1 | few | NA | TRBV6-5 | CASSYDSGSSYNEQFF | TGTGCCAGCAGTTATGATAGCGGAAGCTCCTACAATGAGCAGTTCTTC
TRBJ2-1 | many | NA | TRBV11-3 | CASSLGEFNEQFF | TGTGCCAGCAGCTTAGGCGAGTTCAATGAGCAGTTCTTC
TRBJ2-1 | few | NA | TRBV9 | CASSPRDTYNEQFF | TGTGCCAGCAGCCCACGGGACACCTACAATGAGCAGTTCTTC
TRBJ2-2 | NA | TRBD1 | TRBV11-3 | CASSLGTGDTGELFF | TGTGCCAGCAGCTTAGGGACAGGGGACACCGGGGAGCTGTTTTTT
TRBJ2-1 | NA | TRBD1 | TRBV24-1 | CATSDFPGGNEQFF | TGTGCCACCAGTGATTTCCCAGGGGGCAATGAGCAGTTCTTC
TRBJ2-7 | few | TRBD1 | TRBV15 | CATSRGGTGSYEQYF | TGTGCCACCAGCAGAGGCGGGACAGGCTCCTACGAGCAGTACTTC
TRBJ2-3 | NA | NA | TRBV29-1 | CSLWGETDTQYF | TGCAGCCTCTGGGGGGAGACAGATACGCAGTATTTT
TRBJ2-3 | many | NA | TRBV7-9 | CASSSQGSSSTQYF | TGTGCCAGCAGCTCACAGGGATCGTCAAGTACGCAGTATTTT
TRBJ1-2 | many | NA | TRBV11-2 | CASSLNLFNYGYTF | TGTGCCAGCAGCTTAAACTTGTTTAACTATGGCTACACCTTC
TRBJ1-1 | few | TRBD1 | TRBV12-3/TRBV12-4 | CASSLQTGAYEAFF | TGTGCCAGCAGTTTACAGACAGGGGCCTATGAAGCTTTCTTT
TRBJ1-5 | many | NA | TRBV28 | CATYTETNQPQHF | TGTGCCACGTATACAGAAACCAATCAGCCCCAGCATTTT
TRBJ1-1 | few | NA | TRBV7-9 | CASSFGVDAFF | TGTGCCAGCAGCTTCGGGGTAGATGCTTTCTTT